The entry below describes one T cell receptor (beta chain). Its antigen is still unknown. This record belongs to a study of cytomegalovirus exposure and HLA in healthy donors. General observations from the study: Within the data, a cluster of highly shared sequence variants was likely a sequencing artifact. TRBV6-2, TRBV6-3 and other indistinguishable V segments were excluded. Further analysis was carried out later, and it showed several of the most significant clusters appearing linked to common viral pathogens. Later analysis associated a missense DCLRE1C variant with TCR beta V- and J-gene trimming.

V dropped 0 bases and J dropped 8 bases, with 8 bases sitting between them. CDR3 length equals 13 residues. CDR1 is SGDLS and CDR2 is YYNGEE in the germline V gene. The PCR had 60 Vbeta and 13 Jbeta primers. Method: immunoSEQ multiplex PCR; TCRdb's copy keeps in-frame clones and lacks some. Among fewer than 150,000 clones listed, about 70% were seen once. The sequenced sample was PBMCs. This chain uses TRBV9 with TRBJ1-4; D is unclear. The origin of this receptor is a man younger than 30 in good health and CMV-seronegative. In nucleotides, the CDR3 is TGTGCCAGCAGCGTAGGAGGTCGGGAAAAACTGTTTTTT. Protein product: CASSVGGREKLFF.